This section outlines one T cell receptor (beta chain) sequence together with its context. As handled by the study authors: Estimates of nucleated cell counts were drawn from the amplification of reference gene primers. The repertoire was sequenced with immunoSEQ multiplex PCR; TCRdb's copy has only in-frame clones and lacks some. V and J calls and clone size are copied from that table; D and trimming were computed from the DNA. Of around 45,000 clones in the sample, roughly 69% were seen once. V lost 7 bases to trimming and J lost 6 bases; unmatched junction nucleotides: 14. The CDR3 contains 15 residues. Germline V lookup: CDR1 MNHEY, CDR2 SVGAGI. The data were taken from a study of blood T cell repertoires in COVID-19. Turning to the study itself: PBMCs, B-cell-depleted T cells, or T cells provided the cDNA or gDNA that made up the material.

This chain connects TRBV6-5 to TRBJ1-1; TRBD1 matches 7 bases. This clonotype originated in a man at least 80 years old with acute or convalescent COVID-19. The sequenced sample consisted of peripheral blood. Here the CDR3 DNA reads TGTGCCAGCAAGTTCTACGGACAGGCAGGCGCTGAAGCTTTCTTT. Amino acids: CASKFYGQAGAEAFF.